A selection of T cell receptor beta chains follows, all from one sample in a study of T-cell memory formation after mild COVID-19. MiXCR, run by TCRdb on the 5' RACE reads, gives a single entry per CDR3 protein. The sample has some 210,000 distinct CDR3 sequences, over 9.5% seen once; the top ten hold around 3.3%. Sequencing input: PBMCs or a T cell subset sorted from them (not recorded which). These receptors came from a man between 18 and 29 years old who had mild COVID-19 (a few samples of this study predate the infection). Cell type and time point are not known. Each CDR3 is given with its conserved first and last residue. Each record gives: D gene, J gene, clone size, V gene, CDR3 protein, CDR3 DNA. The D gene is left open where the match is weak. Clone size is stated in some rows and not others, as once, few, many or a class when expanded.

. | TRBJ2-3 | few | TRBV15 | CATSSGRIDTQYF | TGTGCCACCAGCAGCGGCAGGATAGATACGCAGTATTTT
. | TRBJ2-1 | many | TRBV5-1 | CASSLVGGRNEQFF | TGCGCCAGCAGCTTGGTAGGGGGACGCAATGAGCAGTTCTTC
. | TRBJ2-3 | . | TRBV5-5 | CASRSQGGFSTDTQYF | TGTGCCAGCAGATCCCAGGGGGGATTTAGCACAGATACGCAGTATTTT
TRBD1 | TRBJ1-2 | few | TRBV25-1 | CASDPGTGGYGYTF | TGTGCCAGTGATCCGGGGACAGGGGGCTATGGCTACACCTTC
TRBD2 | TRBJ2-3 | many | TRBV20-1 | CSAGTSGGTDTQYF | TGCAGTGCCGGGACTAGCGGGGGCACAGATACGCAGTATTTT
. | TRBJ2-2 | . | TRBV15 | CATSRDPDSSAGELFF | TGTGCCACCAGCAGAGATCCAGATTCGTCGGCCGGGGAGCTGTTTTTT
TRBD2 | TRBJ2-5 | . | TRBV7-2 | CASSLGARGATQETQYF | TGTGCCAGCAGCTTAGGCGCGCGGGGGGCCACGCAAGAGACCCAGTACTTC
. | TRBJ2-3 | few | TRBV5-1 | CASSPGPGADTQYF | TGCGCCAGCAGCCCCGGTCCGGGCGCAGATACGCAGTATTTT
. | TRBJ2-5 | . | TRBV6-2/TRBV6-3 | CASRFPPSETQYF | TGTGCCAGCAGATTCCCTCCCTCGGAGACCCAGTACTTC
TRBD2 | TRBJ2-3 | many | TRBV2 | CASSERGRTQYF | TGTGCCAGCTCTGAGCGGGGCCGTACGCAGTATTTT
TRBD2 | TRBJ2-1 | . | TRBV7-2 | CASSSRGLAATSYNEQFF | TGTGCCAGCAGCTCGCGAGGACTAGCGGCCACCTCCTACAATGAGCAGTTCTTC
TRBD2 | TRBJ2-4 | medium-sized | TRBV7-2 | CASSRDYGAKNIQYF | TGTGCCAGCAGCAGGGACTACGGGGCCAAAAACATTCAGTACTTC
. | TRBJ2-3 | . | TRBV11-2 | CATSGLSTDTQYF | TGTGCCACGAGCGGCCTAAGCACAGATACGCAGTATTTT
TRBD1 | TRBJ2-6 | . | TRBV7-9 | CASSRTGDSGANVLTF | TGTGCCTCCTCCAGGACAGGGGACTCTGGGGCCAACGTCCTGACTTTC
. | TRBJ1-5 | . | TRBV7-2 | CASSPTTNQPQHF | TGTGCCAGCAGCCCCACGACCAATCAGCCCCAGCATTTT
TRBD2 | TRBJ2-5 | few | TRBV7-2 | CASSRDYLSETQYF | TGTGCCAGCAGCCGGGACTACTTAAGTGAGACCCAGTACTTC
TRBD1 | TRBJ2-3 | . | TRBV24-1 | CATSDPGQRGTDTQYF | TGTGCCACCAGTGACCCGGGACAGAGGGGCACAGATACGCAGTATTTT
. | TRBJ2-5 | . | TRBV15 | CATSRDRERETQYF | TGTGCCACCAGCAGAGACAGGGAGCGAGAGACCCAGTACTTC
. | TRBJ1-1 | . | TRBV3-1 | CASSHWGTEAFF | TGTGCCAGCAGCCATTGGGGAACTGAAGCTTTCTTT
TRBD1 | TRBJ1-3 | few | TRBV9 | CASSVVPGGLRNTIYF | TGTGCCAGCAGCGTAGTCCCAGGGGGATTGAGAAACACCATATATTTT
. | TRBJ1-1 | . | TRBV6-2/TRBV6-3 | CASSYRPNEAFF | TGTGCCAGCAGTTACCGGCCGAATGAAGCTTTCTTT
. | TRBJ2-3 | . | TRBV6-5 | CASSYRLPRTDTQYF | TGTGCCAGCAGCTATCGACTACCCCGCACAGATACGCAGTATTTT
TRBD1 | TRBJ2-7 | few | TRBV7-9 | CASSIQGAKLGYEQYF | TGTGCCAGCAGCATACAGGGGGCTAAACTCGGCTACGAGCAGTACTTC
. | TRBJ1-3 | few | TRBV7-9 | CASSLPAGNLVGNTIYF | TGTGCCAGCAGCTTACCCGCCGGGAATTTGGTGGGAAACACCATATATTTT
TRBD2 | TRBJ2-2 | . | TRBV7-2 | CASSLLAGAGELFF | TGTGCCAGCAGCCTACTAGCGGGGGCCGGGGAGCTGTTTTTT
. | TRBJ1-2 | . | TRBV12-3/TRBV12-4 | CASSPGEGLYGYTF | TGTGCCAGCAGTCCAGGGGAGGGACTCTATGGCTACACCTTC
. | TRBJ2-2 | few | TRBV9 | CASSARVAPGELFF | TGTGCCAGCAGCGCCCGTGTAGCGCCGGGGGAGCTGTTTTTT
. | TRBJ1-1 | many | TRBV2 | CASSTVSSDTEAFF | TGTGCCAGCAGTACCGTGTCTTCAGATACTGAAGCTTTCTTT
TRBD1 | TRBJ2-5 | . | TRBV4-1 | CASSQDEDRVGQETQYF | TGCGCCAGCAGCCAAGACGAGGACAGGGTAGGCCAAGAGACCCAGTACTTC
. | TRBJ1-4 | few | TRBV6-5 | CASRSREKLFF | TGTGCCAGCAGGTCCAGGGAAAAACTGTTTTTT
. | TRBJ1-1 | few | TRBV6-6 | CASSYRQGNTEAFF | TGTGCCAGCAGTTATCGGCAGGGGAACACTGAAGCTTTCTTT
TRBD2 | TRBJ2-1 | . | TRBV7-2 | CASTGGAWNEQFF | TGTGCCAGCACCGGGGGGGCCTGGAATGAGCAGTTCTTC
. | TRBJ2-3 | . | TRBV4-1 | CASSQYGVATDTQYF | TGCGCCAGCAGCCAATATGGGGTTGCGACAGATACGCAGTATTTT
. | TRBJ1-4 | few | TRBV6-6 | CASRPSAGQLYEKLFF | TGTGCCAGCAGACCATCGGCGGGACAACTTTATGAAAAACTGTTTTTT
TRBD2 | TRBJ2-1 | . | TRBV13 | CASSTTSQRGGRDEQFF | TGTGCCAGCAGCACCACTAGCCAGCGGGGGGGCCGCGATGAGCAGTTCTTC
. | TRBJ1-2 | . | TRBV21-1 | CASSKRNRDPGYTF | TGTGCCAGCAGCAAGAGAAACAGGGACCCGGGCTACACCTTC
. | TRBJ1-1 | many | TRBV5-1 | CASSLVLGADTEAFF | TGCGCCAGCAGCTTGGTTTTAGGGGCGGACACTGAAGCTTTCTTT
. | TRBJ2-5 | few | TRBV20-1 | CSARDLRQVVMETQYF | TGCAGTGCTAGAGATCTGCGCCAGGTGGTTATGGAGACCCAGTACTTC
. | TRBJ2-1 | many | TRBV5-1 | CASSRSRGLGNEQFF | TGCGCCAGCAGCCGATCCCGGGGCCTAGGGAATGAGCAGTTCTTC
TRBD2 | TRBJ2-3 | few | TRBV29-1 | CSVEAPSGTDTQYF | TGCAGCGTTGAGGCGCCTAGCGGTACAGATACGCAGTATTTT
TRBD2 | TRBJ2-2 | . | TRBV2 | CASSHPGLADTGELFF | TGTGCCAGCAGCCACCCTGGACTAGCGGACACCGGGGAGCTGTTTTTT
TRBD1 | TRBJ1-5 | . | TRBV6-2/TRBV6-3 | CASSSTGTGINQPQHF | TGTGCCAGCAGTTCCACCGGGACAGGGATCAATCAGCCCCAGCATTTT
. | TRBJ1-1 | few | TRBV30 | CAWRPSANTEAFF | TGTGCCTGGAGGCCCTCAGCCAACACTGAAGCTTTCTTT
. | TRBJ2-3 | few | TRBV6-5 | CASSWALVSDTQYF | TGTGCCAGCAGTTGGGCGCTCGTCTCGGATACGCAGTATTTT
. | TRBJ1-1 | . | TRBV5-1 | CASSFTGASFAFF | TGCGCCAGCAGCTTTACCGGGGCTTCGTTTGCTTTCTTT
. | TRBJ2-1 | many | TRBV12-3/TRBV12-4 | CASRPRGSSYNEQFF | TGTGCCAGCAGGCCCCGGGGGAGCTCCTACAATGAGCAGTTCTTC
TRBD2 | TRBJ2-3 | few | TRBV12-3/TRBV12-4 | CASMAGGARDTQYF | TGTGCCAGCATGGCCGGGGGGGCTCGAGATACGCAGTATTTT
. | TRBJ1-2 | . | TRBV6-5 | CASSGAGGYTF | TGTGCCAGCAGTGGTGCAGGTGGCTACACCTTC
. | TRBJ1-5 | . | TRBV6-2/TRBV6-3 | CASSLGEFVQPQHF | TGTGCCAGCAGCTTGGGAGAATTCGTACAGCCCCAGCATTTT